This TCR beta chain originates from a study of shared clonotypes between healthy human individuals. Study-level results: The study found lower generation probabilities in non-shared clonotypes than in those shared by all four donors.

To note about this clone: Its antigen is currently unknown.

Original data processing: Filtering was not the same, since immunoSEQ gave junction-only sequences without quality scores. Method: immunoSEQ multiplex PCR; TCRdb's copy keeps in-frame clones and lacks some. D and trimming were read from the DNA, whereas the V and J calls and clone size are those reported in that table. The table shows some 2.1 million clones, with about 95% occurring only once. Germline loops: CDR1 SGHVS, CDR2 FQNEAQ. This CDR3 region has 15 residues. Trimming removed 1 base from V and 7 bases from J; junction bases left unmatched: 10. Terminally differentiated effector memory CD45RA+ cells were left out of the naive CD8 fraction, which was CD45RO-negative and positively selected for CCR7.

Material for sequencing was naive CD8+ T cells sorted from blood. This TCR came from a young man in good health. This chain connects TRBV7-8 to TRBJ2-7, with 7 bases that match TRBD2. The CDR3 DNA reads as TGTGCCAGCAGCTTAGGTGTCGGGGGGTCTCGGGAGCAGTACTTC. Translating gives CASSLGVGGSREQYF.